Following are 8 T cell receptor beta chains from one sample sequenced in a study of T-cell reconstitution after alpha-beta-depleted transplantation in children. For TCRbeta, the library was prepared with unique molecular identifiers. TCRdb ran MiXCR on the PCR reads and lists one entry per CDR3 protein. The sample consists of hundreds of thousands of distinct CDR3 sequences, 13% of them appearing once. This material consisted of PBMCs, mostly from graft donor cells, taken 360 days after TCRalphabeta/CD19-depleted stem cell transplant. The receptors stem from a male patient under 18 who had a stem cell transplant for acute myeloid leukemia, so the T cells may come from the graft donor.

This clonotype was counted between two and nine times. The rearrangement uses TRBV4-3 and TRBJ2-7; D unresolved. From germline, CDR1 is LGHNA and CDR2 YSLEER. V lost 0 bases and J lost 0, with 15 bases in between. CDR3 length: 17 amino acids. CDR3 sequence: CASSQDPSRGNSYEQYF. The CDR3 nucleotides read TGCGCCAGCAGCCAAGACCCCTCTCGTGGTAACTCCTACGAGCAGTACTTC.

CDR3 sequence reads: CAWSPSGDQPQHF. Here the CDR3 DNA reads TGTGCCTGGAGTCCATCAGGGGATCAGCCCCAGCATTTT. This chain links TRBV30 with TRBJ1-5; D may be TRBD1 (6 bases). V lost 2 bases and J 5 bases, leaving 10 bases between the germline ends. The CDR3 loop spans 13 amino acids. Per germline, CDR1 GTSNPN and CDR2 SVGIG (reference sequence).

The chain combines TRBV29-1 with TRBJ2-3; D unclear. This CDR3 has 18 residues. Germline V gives CDR1 SQVTM, CDR2 ANQGSEA. V shed 1 base and J shed 0 bases, with 20 bases lying between them. This chain's CDR3 is CSVEGSLVGRISTDTQYF. The CDR3 bases are TGCAGCGTTGAAGGATCCCTCGTCGGGCGGATCAGCACAGATACGCAGTATTTT.

This clonotype was counted only a few times. The chain recombines TRBV7-9 with TRBJ2-5; unclear D gene. The V end was cut by 1 base, the J end by 4 bases, with 10 bases between. Germline V gene sequence: CDR1 SEHNR, CDR2 FQNEAQ (reference sequence). This CDR3 has 14 residues. The CDR3 DNA is TGTGCCAGCAGCTTAGTTCGGCGCCGAGAGACCCAGTACTTC. Translated: CASSLVRRRETQYF.

This clonotype has a count of ten or more. The rearrangement joins TRBV7-2 to TRBJ2-7, with a possible D match to TRBD1 (6 bases). With 5 bases removed from V and 2 bases from J, the gap between germline ends came to 13 bases. In germline, CDR1 is SGHTA, CDR2 FQGNSA. The CDR3 spans 14 residues. CDR3 coding DNA: TGTGCCAGCAGCCAGAGACAGGCAACCTACGAGCAGTACTTC. This translates into CASSQRQATYEQYF. Variable domain in full (rest from reference TRBV7-2 and TRBJ2-7): GAGVSQSPSNKVTEKGKDVELRCDPISGHTALYWYRQSLGQGLEFLIYFQGNSAPDKSGLPSDRFSAERTGGSVSTLTIQRTQQEDSAVYLCASSQRQATYEQYFGPGTRLTVT.

The rearrangement joins TRBV27 to TRBJ2-5; 8 bases agree with TRBD2. Trimming at V came to 6 bases and at J to 5 bases, leaving 8 bases not matched to a gene. The CDR3 has 14 residues. Germline V gene data show CDR1 as MNHEY and CDR2 as SMNVEV (reference sequence). CDR3: CASRRAGVKETQYF. The CDR3 DNA reads as TGTGCCAGCAGGAGAGCGGGAGTTAAGGAGACCCAGTACTTC.

The V and J genes are TRBV20-1 and TRBJ2-7; D is undetermined. The CDR3 length is 13 residues. Trimming took 3 bases from V and 6 from J, leaving 15 bases between them. The germline CDR1 and CDR2 sequences are DFQATT and SNEGSKA (reference sequence). This chain's CDR3 is CSASAAPNVEQYF. The DNA for the CDR3 is TGCAGTGCTAGTGCGGCCCCGAACGTCGAGCAGTACTTC.

The gene calls are TRBV20-1 and TRBJ2-3; perhaps TRBD1 as D (5 bases). This CDR3 spans 12 amino acids. Germline V gene lookup returns CDR1 DFQATT and CDR2 SNEGSKA (reference sequence). Trimming cost V 3 bases and J 4 bases, with 8 bases left between them. The CDR3 protein is CSASSRADTQYF. Here the CDR3 DNA reads TGCAGTGCTAGCTCCAGGGCAGATACGCAGTATTTT.